The clone carrying this T cell receptor (beta chain) was counted many times. The entry originates in a study of CD8 T cells in ankylosing spondylitis. With molecular barcodes, quantitative 5'-RACE was used to make the TCR beta libraries. Via MiXCR, TCRdb re-called the 5' RACE reads, giving one row per CDR3 protein. The sample has around 130,000 distinct CDR3 sequences, 7% seen once. In germline, CDR1 is DFQATT, CDR2 SNEGSKA (reference sequence). V was pared by 5 bases and J by 5 bases, with 7 bases of the junction left unmatched. The CDR3 is 14 residues long. V and J are TRBV20-1 and TRBJ2-1; 9 bases align to TRBD2. The TCR was taken from a male donor with ankylosing spondylitis or in good health (not recorded which). Sequencing was carried out using blood, either unsorted or a sorted T cell fraction (not recorded which). Written as DNA, the CDR3 is TGCAGTGCTTTGACTAGCGGAGGGCACAATGAGCAGTTCTTC. This sequence encodes CSALTSGGHNEQFF.